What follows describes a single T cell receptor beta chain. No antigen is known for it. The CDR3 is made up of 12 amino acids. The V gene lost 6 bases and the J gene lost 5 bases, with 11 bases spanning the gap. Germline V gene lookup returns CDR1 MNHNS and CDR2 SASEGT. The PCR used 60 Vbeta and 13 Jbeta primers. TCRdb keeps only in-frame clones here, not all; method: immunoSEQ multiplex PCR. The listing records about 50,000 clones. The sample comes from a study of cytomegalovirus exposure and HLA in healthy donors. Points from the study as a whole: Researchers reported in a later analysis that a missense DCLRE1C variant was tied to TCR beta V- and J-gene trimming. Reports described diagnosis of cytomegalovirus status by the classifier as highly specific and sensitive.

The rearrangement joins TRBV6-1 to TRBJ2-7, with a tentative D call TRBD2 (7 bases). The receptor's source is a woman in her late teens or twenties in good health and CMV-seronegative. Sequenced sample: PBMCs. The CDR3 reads CASRGGRDEQYF. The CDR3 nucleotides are TGTGCCAGCAGGGGGGGGCGTGACGAGCAGTACTTC.